This T cell receptor (beta chain) comes out of a study of blood T cell repertoires in COVID-19. Profiled with immunoSEQ multiplex PCR; TCRdb holds only in-frame clones, not every one. This table holds more than 60,000 clones, around 90% found once. This CDR3 is 20 amino acids long. V lost 6 bases and J lost 4; bases outside the gene matches: 21. The germline V gene has CDR1 SNHLY and CDR2 FYNNEI. The sequence came from a woman aged 80 or over with active or convalescent COVID-19. Sequencing was done on a sample of peripheral blood. The chain has TRBV2 and TRBJ1-3; 10 bases map to TRBD1. The DNA for the CDR3 is TGTGCCAGCAGATCAGCTCCGGGACAGGGGTCGTTCAACGGAGGAAACACCATATATTTT. Translated, it gives CASRSAPGQGSFNGGNTIYF.